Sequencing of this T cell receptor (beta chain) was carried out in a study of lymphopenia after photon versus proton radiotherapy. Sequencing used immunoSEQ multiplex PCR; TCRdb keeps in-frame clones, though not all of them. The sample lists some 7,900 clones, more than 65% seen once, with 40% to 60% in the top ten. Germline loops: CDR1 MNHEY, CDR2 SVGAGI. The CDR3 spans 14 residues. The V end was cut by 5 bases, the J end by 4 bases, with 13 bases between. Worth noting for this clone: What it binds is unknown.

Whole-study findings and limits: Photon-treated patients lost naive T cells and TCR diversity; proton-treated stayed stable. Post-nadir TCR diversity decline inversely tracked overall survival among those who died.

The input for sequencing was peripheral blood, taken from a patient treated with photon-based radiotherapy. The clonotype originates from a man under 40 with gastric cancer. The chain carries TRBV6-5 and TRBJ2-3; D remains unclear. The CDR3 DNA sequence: TGTGCCAGCAGTGTGTTGGTCCGCGCAGATACGCAGTATTTT. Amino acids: CASSVLVRADTQYF.